The 28 T cell receptor beta chains in this list originate from one sample, sequenced in a study of shared clonotypes between healthy human individuals. Only CD45RO-negative cells positively selected for CCR7 counted as naive CD8 cells, so terminally differentiated effector memory CD45RA+ cells were excluded. Sequenced by immunoSEQ multiplex PCR; TCRdb stores in-frame clones only, minus some. The sample carries some 2 million clones, about 95% recorded once. Material: naive CD8+ T cells sorted from blood. These receptors all stem from a man younger than 35 in good health.

The rearrangement links TRBV9 to TRBJ2-1, with TRBD2 identical over 10 bases. The junction had 5 bases not matched to a gene; V was cut back by 3 bases and J by 8 bases. This CDR3 is 14 amino acids long. The germline gives CDR1 SGDLS, CDR2 YYNGEE. CDR3 DNA sequence: TGTGCCAGCAGCGGAGGTAGCGGGAGGTATGAGCAGTTCTTC. Its translation is CASSGGSGRYEQFF.

This chain connects TRBV10-3 to TRBJ2-2; no firm D call. The CDR3 is made up of 15 amino acids. V lost 0 bases, J lost 4 bases, and 9 bases lay in between. The germline V gene encodes CDR1 ENHRY and CDR2 SYGVKD. CDR3 amino acids: CAISESTASTGELFF. The CDR3 DNA reads TGTGCCATCAGTGAGTCGACGGCCAGCACCGGGGAGCTGTTTTTT.

This rearrangement joins TRBV10-3 to TRBJ2-7, with 7 nucleotides matching TRBD1. The CDR3 is 14 amino acids. Germline assignment: CDR1 ENHRY and CDR2 SYGVKD. With V trimmed by 4 bases and J by 1 base, 4 bases remained unmatched. The CDR3 sequence: CAISGQGQSYEQYF. The CDR3 DNA follows: TGTGCCATCAGTGGCCAGGGACAGTCCTACGAGCAGTACTTC.

The genes are TRBV13 and TRBJ2-7, with TRBD1 matching 8 bases. Germline assignment: CDR1 PRHDT and CDR2 FYEKMQ (reference sequence). The V gene end was trimmed by 3 bases and the J gene end by 5 bases; junction bases not matched to a gene: 6. The CDR3 is 14 residues long. CDR3 region: CASSFQGAIHEQYF. CDR3 sequence (DNA): TGTGCCAGCAGCTTTCAGGGGGCGATCCACGAGCAGTACTTC.

This clone was seen only a few times. The genes are TRBV28 and TRBJ1-1; unclear D gene. Germline V CDR1 and CDR2: MDHEN, SYDVKM. The CDR3 loop spans 12 amino acids. V lost 6 bases to trimming and J lost 6 bases, with 11 bases between them. CDR3 in amino acids: CASRGDVPEAFF. The CDR3 DNA reads as TGTGCCAGCAGGGGAGATGTCCCTGAAGCTTTCTTT.

The rearrangement joins TRBV27 to TRBJ1-2; D may be TRBD1 (6 bases). The V end lost 0 bases, the J end lost 7 bases, and 9 bases lay between the germline ends. Germline lookup yields CDR1 MNHEY and CDR2 SMNVEV (reference sequence). The CDR3 length is 13 residues. CDR3 DNA sequence: TGTGCCAGCAGTTTATCGACAGGCGTTGGCTACACCTTC. Translating it yields CASSLSTGVGYTF.

The chain recombines TRBV7-9 with TRBJ1-1; no firm D call. Germline V gene sequence: CDR1 SEHNR, CDR2 FQNEAQ (reference sequence). V was clipped by 2 bases and J by 7 bases, with 14 bases between them. The CDR3 covers 14 residues. The CDR3 spells CASSLSAGWGEAFF. The CDR3 coding sequence is TGTGCCAGCAGCTTAAGTGCCGGGTGGGGTGAAGCTTTCTTT.

This clone was recorded once. With a much larger clone just one base away, this may be a read error. Within the sample, other DNA sequences also encode this same CDR3. J is TRBJ2-1 and V is TRBV28; D unresolved. The germline V gene encodes CDR1 MDHEN and CDR2 SYDVKM. The CDR3 loop spans 12 amino acids. V shed 6 bases and J shed 2 bases, with 5 bases lying between them. CDR3 in amino acids: CASSPTYNEQFF. In DNA form, the CDR3 reads TGTGCCAGCAGCCCCACCTACAATGAGCAGTTCTTC.

The chain has TRBV28 and TRBJ2-1; D might be TRBD2 (6 bases). Germline V lookup: CDR1 MDHEN, CDR2 SYDVKM. V lost 3 bases, J lost 5 bases, and 8 bases lay in between. This CDR3 contains 13 residues. CDR3 nucleotides: TGTGCCAGCAGTTTCTTAGCGGACAATGAGCAGTTCTTC. It codes for CASSFLADNEQFF.

This rearrangement joins TRBV6-8 to TRBJ2-5; D perhaps matches TRBD1 (6 bases). The CDR3 runs 15 residues. Looked up from germline, CDR1 is MNHGY and CDR2 is SAAAGT. V shed 1 base and J shed 4 bases, with 13 bases lying between them. CDR3 DNA: TGTGCCAGCAGTTACTTACCCAGGGGTCGAGAGACCCAGTACTTC. Translation gives CASSYLPRGRETQYF.

V usage is TRBV14 and J usage is TRBJ2-6; D uncertain. V lost 0 bases to trimming and J lost 1 base, with 7 bases between them. Germline assignment: CDR1 SGHDN and CDR2 FVKESK. The CDR3 runs 16 residues. The CDR3 here is CASSQESASGANVLTF. CDR3 DNA sequence: TGTGCCAGCAGCCAAGAGTCCGCTTCTGGGGCCAACGTCCTGACTTTC.

A word on this clone: Other DNA sequences in the sample encode the same CDR3. V gene TRBV4-2 combines with J gene TRBJ2-7; a possible D gene is TRBD2 (6 bases). CDR1 is LGHNA, CDR2 YNFKEQ, per germline. This CDR3 region has 13 residues. V lost 4 bases, J lost 4 bases, and 11 bases lay in between. CDR3 DNA sequence: TGTGCCAGCAGCCCTCGGGACTCATACGAGCAGTACTTC. Protein: CASSPRDSYEQYF.

This clone was found once. Here the CDR3 reads CASSPLGGGNNEQFF. The DNA of the CDR3 is TGTGCCAGCAGTCCCCTCGGCGGGGGGAACAATGAGCAGTTCTTC. The chain couples TRBV27 to TRBJ2-1, with 8 bases matching TRBD2. Trimming removed 5 bases from V and 5 bases from J; junction bases left unmatched: 8. Per germline, CDR1 MNHEY and CDR2 SMNVEV (reference sequence). There are 15 residues in the CDR3.

Turning to this clone: Its ends do not fully match the called genes, so a read error is possible. The chain joins TRBV6-6 to TRBJ1-2; 8 bases are shared with TRBD1. This CDR3 has 16 residues. The germline gives CDR1 MNHNY, CDR2 SVGAGI (reference sequence). The CDR3 bases are TGTGCCAGCAGTCCCGGTTGGACAGGGATGAACTCTGGCTACACCTTC. Its translation: CASSPGWTGMNSGYTF.

V usage is TRBV2 and J usage is TRBJ2-7, with a weak D call TRBD2 (6 bases). V lost 5 bases and J lost 2, with 19 bases in between. This CDR3 has 16 residues. Looked up from germline, CDR1 is SNHLY and CDR2 is FYNNEI. The CDR3 DNA is TGTGCCAGCAGTTTTCAGAGGTTTGGCGGGGCCTACGAGCAGTACTTC. Translated: CASSFQRFGGAYEQYF.

The rearrangement joins TRBV5-1 to TRBJ1-1, with D tentatively TRBD1 (5 bases). V shed 3 bases and J shed 3 bases, with 12 bases lying between them. Germline V gene lookup returns CDR1 SGHRS and CDR2 YFSETQ. There are 14 residues in the CDR3. CDR3 in DNA: TGCGCCAGCAGCTACCAGGGACGTGACACTGAAGCTTTCTTT. Its protein product is CASSYQGRDTEAFF.

This clone was detected once. The V call is TRBV7-2, the J call TRBJ2-3; 8 bases agree with TRBD1. Germline V gives CDR1 SGHTA, CDR2 FQGNSA. With V trimmed by 2 bases and J by 2 bases, 9 bases remained unmatched. This CDR3 is 17 amino acids long. CDR3 sequence reads: CASSLYAGGPFTDTQYF. Here the CDR3 DNA reads TGTGCCAGCAGCTTATATGCAGGGGGCCCTTTCACAGATACGCAGTATTTT.

This CDR3 reads CASIGPPDTQYF. CDR3 sequence (DNA): TGTGCCAGCATTGGGCCACCAGATACGCAGTATTTT. The chain joins TRBV2 to TRBJ2-3; D is unresolved. The V gene's germline CDR1 is SNHLY and CDR2 FYNNEI. The CDR3 contains 12 residues. V was shortened by 7 bases and J by 4 bases, with 9 bases between the two germline ends.

V gene TRBV13 combines with J gene TRBJ1-5; TRBD1 aligns across 7 bases. CDR3 length equals 14 residues. CDR1 PRHDT and CDR2 FYEKMQ come from the germline V gene (reference sequence). J was trimmed by 4 bases and V by 3 bases; bases with no gene match: 3. CDR3 coding DNA: TGTGCCAGCAGCTTTGCAGGGGGGAATCAGCCCCAGCATTTT. Protein sequence: CASSFAGGNQPQHF.

The rearrangement links TRBV28 to TRBJ2-7, with TRBD2 as a possible D gene (6 bases). Deletions cut 4 bases from V and 0 bases from J, with 10 bases between. The CDR3 loop spans 14 amino acids. Looked up from germline, CDR1 is MDHEN and CDR2 is SYDVKM. DNA for the CDR3: TGTGCCAGCAGTTGGGGACTCAGCTCCTACGAGCAGTACTTC. Its translation: CASSWGLSSYEQYF.

The chain is built from TRBV27 and TRBJ2-2; TRBD1 aligns across 8 bases. Germline V lookup: CDR1 MNHEY, CDR2 SMNVEV (reference sequence). The CDR3 consists of 17 residues. Unmatched junction bases numbered 8, after V lost 5 bases and J lost 0 bases. CDR3 bases: TGTGCCAGCAGTCAAACCGGGACAGGAGCGAACACCGGGGAGCTGTTTTTT. This codes for CASSQTGTGANTGELFF.

To note about this clone: The same CDR3 arises from other DNA sequences in this sample as well. V and J are TRBV4-3 and TRBJ2-1, with D maybe TRBD2 (5 bases). With 0 bases removed from V and 6 bases from J, the gap between germline ends came to 6 bases. Germline lookup yields CDR1 LGHNA and CDR2 YSLEER. The CDR3 loop spans 13 amino acids. The CDR3 here is CASSQDGGNEQFF. The CDR3 DNA reads as TGCGCCAGCAGCCAAGATGGAGGCAATGAGCAGTTCTTC.

The chain recombines TRBV11-2 with TRBJ2-6; 12 nucleotides agree with TRBD2. Germline assignment: CDR1 SGHAT and CDR2 FQNNGV. The CDR3 is 19 residues long. Germline trimming cut 3 bases from V and 3 bases from J; bases unmatched to any gene: 9. CDR3 sequence: CASSLPLAGGPHGANVLTF. The CDR3 DNA reads as TGTGCCAGCAGCTTGCCTCTAGCGGGAGGGCCGCATGGGGCCAACGTCCTGACTTTC.

This chain uses TRBV7-9 with TRBJ1-2; tentative D call: TRBD1 (6 bases). In germline, CDR1 is SEHNR, CDR2 FQNEAQ (reference sequence). Trimming shortened V by 2 bases and J by 4 bases, and 23 bases separated the two germline ends. The CDR3 has 18 residues. CDR3 DNA: TGTGCCAGCAGCTTAACCACAATGAAAACAGGGCTGAGCTATGGCTACACCTTC. This codes for CASSLTTMKTGLSYGYTF. Full variable domain (outside the CDR3, taken from reference TRBV7-9 and TRBJ1-2): DTGVSQNPRHKITKRGQNVTFRCDPISEHNRLYWYRQTLGQGPEFLTYFQNEAQLEKSRLLSDRFSAERPKGSFSTLEIQRTEQGDSAMYLCASSLTTMKTGLSYGYTFGSGTRLTVV.

This clone was observed a single time. V gene TRBV6-1 combines with J gene TRBJ2-7; D gene uncertain. The CDR3 sequence is 15 residues long. V lost 2 bases and J 2 bases, leaving 13 bases between the germline ends. Germline V gene lookup returns CDR1 MNHNS and CDR2 SASEGT. The CDR3 DNA is TGTGCCAGCAGTGAAAGCTTGGGCACCCCCTACGAGCAGTACTTC. As protein: CASSESLGTPYEQYF.

The genes are TRBV5-1 and TRBJ1-1, with a tentative D call TRBD1 (5 bases). CDR3 length: 16 residues. Germline V gives CDR1 SGHRS, CDR2 YFSETQ. V gave up 0 bases and J gave up 1 base, with 13 bases separating them. The CDR3 DNA is TGCGCCAGCAGCTTGGCGGCAGGGATTGGGAACACTGAAGCTTTCTTT. It encodes CASSLAAGIGNTEAFF.

The V gene is TRBV2, the J gene TRBJ1-6; D uncertain. Germline CDR1 and CDR2: SNHLY and FYNNEI. Between the trimmed V and J ends, which lost 1 base and 7 bases, there was a span of 11 bases. The CDR3 sequence is 15 residues long. CDR3 sequence reads: CASSEGEGWNSPLHF. The CDR3 DNA is TGTGCCAGCAGTGAAGGCGAGGGATGGAATTCACCCCTCCACTTT.

The V call is TRBV29-1, the J call TRBJ1-2; D gene unclear. CDR3 length: 13 residues. The germline gives CDR1 SQVTM, CDR2 ANQGSEA. The V end was cut by 3 bases, the J end by 3 bases, with 11 bases between. Here the CDR3 DNA reads TGCAGCGTTGATGCGGAGGATGACTATGGCTACACCTTC. Amino acid sequence: CSVDAEDDYGYTF.